The 21 T cell receptor beta chains in this list originate from one sample, sequenced in a study of Ad26.COV2.S vaccination and SARS-CoV-2 variants (dated by TCRdb to the early 2020s). The treatment or condition tag for this specimen amounts to: roughly 18 received Ad26.COV2.S at low or high dose, single or two shots; five or six received placebo; per-sample allocation not given. For vaccine and placebo recipients, repertoires were sequenced using samples collected on day 63 after the first injection. The method was the immunoSEQ multiplex PCR assay. TCRdb mirrors the immuneACCESS table, restricted to in-frame sequences. Some clones are absent from its copies; in checked studies, under half trace to an unresolved V gene, and the reason for the others is unknown. The sample has over 200,000 clones on record, over 75% of them singletons. Approximately 11% of the sample is taken by the ten largest.

The starting material was peripheral blood, obtained in a trial of Ad26.COV2.S vaccine versus placebo. The receptors stem from a person aged 18 to 59 who received the Ad26.COV2.S COVID-19 vaccine or a placebo.

The CDR3 loop reads CATSEGSQTGSSYEQYF. The DNA for the CDR3 is TGTGCCACCAGTGAGGGGAGTCAGACAGGGAGCTCCTACGAGCAGTACTTC. V is TRBV24-1 and J is TRBJ2-7; 7 bases align to TRBD1. V lost 4 bases and J lost 0; bases outside the gene matches: 11. The length of the CDR3 is 17 residues. Germline loops: CDR1 KGHDR, CDR2 SFDVKD.

The rearrangement links TRBV28 to TRBJ1-2; TRBD1 matches 9 bases. Germline lookup yields CDR1 MDHEN and CDR2 SYDVKM. The CDR3 has 17 amino acids. V lost 2 bases and J lost 5; bases outside the gene matches: 12. The CDR3 region is CASSLAGTGSAWYGYTF. The CDR3 bases are TGTGCCAGCAGTTTAGCTGGGACAGGGTCCGCTTGGTATGGCTACACCTTC.

The rearrangement uses TRBV24-1 and TRBJ1-5; TRBD1 might be the D (6 bases). Germline loops: CDR1 KGHDR, CDR2 SFDVKD. Trimming stripped 2 bases from V and 5 bases from J, with 15 bases between. The CDR3 contains 16 residues. CDR3 amino acids: CATSDSGTPQDQPQHF. For the CDR3, the DNA is TGTGCCACCAGTGATTCTGGGACACCGCAGGATCAGCCCCAGCATTTT.

In this sample, this clone turned up once. This rearrangement joins TRBV3-1 (or the pseudogene TRBV3-2) to TRBJ1-2; the D is unclear. CDR3 length equals 12 residues. Trimming left V 4 bases short and J 4 bases short, with 7 bases between. Germline values: CDR1 LGHDT, CDR2 YNNKEL (reference sequence). The DNA for the CDR3 is TGTGCCAGCAGCCTAGAGCCCTATGGCTACACCTTC. Protein sequence: CASSLEPYGYTF.

The rearrangement joins TRBV12-3 or TRBV12-4 to TRBJ2-7; no reliable D call. Between the trimmed V and J ends, which lost 6 bases and 6 bases, there was a span of 12 bases. This CDR3 contains 12 residues. The CDR3 bases are TGTGCCAGCAGGATAAATCTCGGCGAGCAGTACTTC. The encoded protein is CASRINLGEQYF.

The chain uses TRBV3-1 (or the pseudogene TRBV3-2) and TRBJ2-1; D remains ambiguous. The germline V gene has CDR1 LGHDT and CDR2 YNNKEL (reference sequence). Trimming took off 4 bases at V and 9 bases at J, with 13 bases between the two ends. This CDR3 has 13 residues. The CDR3 here is CASSPSWNSEQFF. The CDR3 region has the DNA TGTGCCAGCAGCCCCAGTTGGAATAGTGAGCAGTTCTTC.

V is TRBV5-1 and J is TRBJ1-1; TRBD1 might be the D (6 bases). Trimming stripped 2 bases from V and 5 bases from J, with 16 bases between. The CDR3 is made up of 15 amino acids. The V gene's germline CDR1 is SGHRS and CDR2 YFSETQ. CDR3 sequence reads: CASSFNGGGGTEAFF. CDR3 coding DNA: TGCGCCAGCAGCTTTAACGGAGGAGGGGGGACTGAAGCTTTCTTT.

This rearrangement joins TRBV29-1 to TRBJ2-3; 9 nucleotides align to TRBD1. The CDR3 covers 16 residues. The trim removed 4 bases at V and 3 bases at J, leaving 11 bases unmatched. Germline values: CDR1 SQVTM, CDR2 ANQGSEA. The CDR3 DNA is TGCAGCGTTGCCTCCGGGACAGGGTCCACAACAGATACGCAGTATTTT. Translated, it gives CSVASGTGSTTDTQYF.

The chain combines TRBV5-6 with TRBJ1-4; no definite D call. The CDR3 has 15 residues. Germline V gene data show CDR1 as SGHDT and CDR2 as YYEEEE. Trimming took 0 bases from V and 10 from J, leaving 16 bases between them. This chain's CDR3 is CASSLVEEGSGKLFF. In DNA, the CDR3 is TGTGCCAGCAGCTTGGTCGAGGAAGGAAGTGGAAAACTGTTTTTT.

This clone was seen just once. This chain links TRBV7-9 with TRBJ1-2; D is unresolved. This CDR3 has 13 residues. Trimming shortened V by 5 bases and J by 3 bases, and 10 bases separated the two germline ends. The V gene's germline CDR1 is SEHNR and CDR2 FQNEAQ (reference sequence). Here the CDR3 reads CASSPGVYYGYTF. In DNA form, the CDR3 reads TGTGCCAGCAGCCCCGGGGTTTACTATGGCTACACCTTC.

J is TRBJ2-7 and V is TRBV7-9, with D maybe TRBD2 (8 bases). CDR1 is SEHNR and CDR2 is FQNEAQ in the germline V gene (reference sequence). The CDR3 is 15 residues long. Trimming took off 5 bases at V and 2 bases at J, with 16 bases between the two ends. The CDR3 bases are TGTGCCAGCAGCATTAGCGGGACAGCAACCTACGAGCAGTACTTC. Residues: CASSISGTATYEQYF.

The V and J genes are TRBV24-1 and TRBJ2-5; D possibly corresponds to TRBD2 (6 bases). The CDR3 contains 15 residues. Germline V gives CDR1 KGHDR, CDR2 SFDVKD. Trimming shortened V by 4 bases and J by 4 bases, and 15 bases separated the two germline ends. The CDR3 DNA is TGTGCCACCAGTGAAACCGGGAGAACGAGAGAGACCCAGTACTTC. This codes for CATSETGRTRETQYF.

The chain links TRBV7-9 to TRBJ1-3; D remains unclear. Per germline, CDR1 SEHNR and CDR2 FQNEAQ (reference sequence). Trimming took 5 bases from V and 3 from J, leaving 8 bases between them. The CDR3 has 13 amino acids. CDR3 sequence (DNA): TGTGCCAGCAGCCTAAGTAGTGGAAACACCATATATTTT. Protein: CASSLSSGNTIYF.

This chain connects TRBV5-8 to TRBJ2-7; possible D gene TRBD1, 5 bases. V dropped 3 bases and J dropped 6 bases, with 13 bases sitting between them. CDR1 and CDR2 from the germline V gene are SGHTS and YDEGEE. This CDR3 is built from 13 residues. In DNA, the CDR3 is TGTGCCAGCAGCTGGGGCTTGGGTGGCGAGCAGTACTTC. Its protein product is CASSWGLGGEQYF.

The chain carries TRBV19 and TRBJ1-5; tentatively, D is TRBD1 (5 bases). Trimming cost V 5 bases and J 3 bases, with 11 bases left between them. The germline CDR1 and CDR2 sequences are LNHDA and SQIVND (reference sequence). The CDR3 length is 14 residues. The CDR3 nucleotides are TGTGCCAGTAGTCCATCGGGACTCAATCAGCCCCAGCATTTT. Amino acids: CASSPSGLNQPQHF.

The chain links TRBV25-1 to TRBJ1-2, with 8 bases fitting TRBD1. The CDR3 is 13 amino acids. The V segment lost 2 bases and the J segment 5 bases; nucleotides outside the gene matches: 1. The V gene's germline CDR1 is MGHDK and CDR2 SYGVNS. DNA for the CDR3: TGTGCCAGCAGTGAAGGGACAGGTTATGGCTACACCTTC. Translated, it gives CASSEGTGYGYTF.

This CDR3 reads CASSYSSETQYF. CDR3 nucleotide sequence: TGTGCCAGCAGTTACTCGTCAGAGACCCAGTACTTC. This sequence joins TRBV6-6 and TRBJ2-5; D ambiguous. This CDR3 has 12 amino acids. CDR1 is MNHNY and CDR2 is SVGAGI in the germline V gene (reference sequence). V lost 0 bases and J lost 4, with 3 bases in between.

There are many counts of this clone. The CDR3 DNA is TGTGCCAGCAGCGGCCGGGACACCTTCTCTGGGGACACCGGGGAGCTGTTTTTT. As protein: CASSGRDTFSGDTGELFF. This chain connects TRBV7-9 to TRBJ2-2, with D maybe TRBD1 (6 bases). Germline CDR1 reads SEHNR; CDR2 reads FQNEAQ (reference sequence). The length of the CDR3 is 18 residues. V dropped 5 bases and J dropped 3 bases, with 22 bases sitting between them.

V is TRBV7-2 and J is TRBJ1-4; 8 positions agree with TRBD1. After removal of 1 base from V and 8 bases from J, the junction contained 6 bases not matched to a gene. CDR1 and CDR2 from the germline V gene are SGHTA and FQGNSA. The CDR3 is made up of 15 amino acids. CDR3 sequence reads: CASSLGRTGWEKLFF. CDR3 coding DNA: TGTGCCAGCAGCTTAGGGAGGACAGGGTGGGAAAAACTGTTTTTT.

The chain employs TRBV24-1 and TRBJ2-2, with D possibly TRBD2 on 6 matching bases. Trimming removed 9 bases from V and 2 bases from J, with 15 bases in between. CDR1 KGHDR and CDR2 SFDVKD come from the germline V gene. The CDR3 length is 15 residues. The DNA of the CDR3 is TGTGCCACCGGGCGGGGTGGGGAAAACACCGGGGAGCTGTTTTTT. Translated: CATGRGGENTGELFF.

The V gene is TRBV7-9, the J gene TRBJ1-5; D is unresolved. In germline, CDR1 is SEHNR, CDR2 FQNEAQ (reference sequence). Trimming left V 1 base short and J 5 bases short, with 3 bases between. There are 12 residues in the CDR3. The CDR3 nucleotides are TGTGCCAGCAGCTTAGAACATCAGCCCCAGCATTTT. Protein sequence: CASSLEHQPQHF.